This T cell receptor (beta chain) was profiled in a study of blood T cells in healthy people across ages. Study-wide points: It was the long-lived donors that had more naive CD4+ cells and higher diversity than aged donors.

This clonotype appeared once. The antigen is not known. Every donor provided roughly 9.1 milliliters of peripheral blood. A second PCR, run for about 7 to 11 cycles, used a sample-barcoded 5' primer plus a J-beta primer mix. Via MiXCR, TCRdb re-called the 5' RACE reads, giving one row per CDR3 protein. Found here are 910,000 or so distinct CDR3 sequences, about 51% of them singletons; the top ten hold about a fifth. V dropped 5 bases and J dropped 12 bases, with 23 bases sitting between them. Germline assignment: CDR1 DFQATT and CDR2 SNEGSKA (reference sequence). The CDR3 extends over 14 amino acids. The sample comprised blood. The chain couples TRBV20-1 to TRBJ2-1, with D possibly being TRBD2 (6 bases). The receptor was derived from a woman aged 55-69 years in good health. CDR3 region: CSAPSALLTDTQFF. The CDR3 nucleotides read TGCAGTGCTCCTAGCGCCCTCCTCACAGATACGCAGTTCTTC.